The 23 T cell receptor beta chains reported below all come from one sample, sequenced in a study of cytomegalovirus exposure and HLA in healthy donors. The assay was immunoSEQ multiplex PCR, and TCRdb's table has in-frame clones only and misses some. The repertoire has 85,000 to 90,000 clones, 96% of them found once; the top ten carry 0.78%. The sequenced sample was PBMCs. The receptors were gathered from a man between 18 and 29 years old in good health and CMV-seronegative.

The chain couples TRBV7-9 to TRBJ2-2, with 7 positions matching TRBD1. V lost 8 bases to trimming and J lost 8 bases; unmatched junction nucleotides: 11. Germline values: CDR1 SEHNR, CDR2 FQNEAQ (reference sequence). The CDR3 has 14 residues. CDR3 nucleotide sequence: TGTGCCAGCGCATCAGGGGGTCGCATGGGGGAGCTGTTTTTT. Its translation: CASASGGRMGELFF.

The J gene is TRBJ1-4, the V gene TRBV7-9; 8 bases fit TRBD1. Germline CDR1 SEHNR, CDR2 FQNEAQ (reference sequence). The CDR3 has 17 amino acids. V shed 5 bases, J shed 3 bases, and the junction held 11 bases outside the gene matches. The CDR3 here is CASSPRTGSVANEKLFF. In DNA form, the CDR3 reads TGTGCCAGCAGCCCTAGGACAGGGTCAGTGGCTAATGAAAAACTGTTTTTT.

The chain joins TRBV9 to TRBJ2-7; the match to TRBD2 covers 15 bases. Looked up from germline, CDR1 is SGDLS and CDR2 is YYNGEE. The CDR3 is 15 residues long. V trimming: 2 bases; J trimming: 4 bases; junction bases outside the gene matches: 1. This chain's CDR3 is CASSVGLAGGYEQYF. CDR3 sequence (DNA): TGTGCCAGCAGCGTGGGACTAGCGGGAGGATACGAGCAGTACTTC.

This chain connects TRBV27 to TRBJ1-2; 9 bases match TRBD1. This CDR3 has 15 amino acids. Germline V gene sequence: CDR1 MNHEY, CDR2 SMNVEV (reference sequence). The V segment lost 4 bases and the J segment 2 bases; nucleotides outside the gene matches: 5. The CDR3 nucleotides are TGTGCCAGCAGTTGGACAGGGGTCCCAAACTATGGCTACACCTTC. Its translation is CASSWTGVPNYGYTF.

The gene calls are TRBV15 and TRBJ1-3; 11 bases agree with TRBD1. Trimming removed 9 bases from V and 1 base from J; junction bases left unmatched: 2. The CDR3 has 14 residues. Germline-derived CDR1 and CDR2 are LNHNV and YYDKDF (reference sequence). The CDR3 reads CATGTGGSGNTIYF. The CDR3 nucleotides read TGTGCCACGGGGACAGGGGGATCTGGAAACACCATATATTTT.

The genes are TRBV7-8 and TRBJ1-1; TRBD1 aligns across 10 bases. This CDR3 contains 16 residues. Germline lookup yields CDR1 SGHVS and CDR2 FQNEAQ. The ends lost 1 base at V and 2 bases at J; junction bases unmatched: 4. CDR3 nucleotides: TGTGCCAGCAGCTTAGAGGGACAGGGGATAAACACTGAAGCTTTCTTT. It specifies CASSLEGQGINTEAFF.

Remarks on this clone: One end of the junction varies from germline; a read error may be responsible. The chain couples TRBV7-7 to TRBJ2-3; 7 bases fit TRBD2. The germline CDR1 and CDR2 sequences are SSHAT and FNYEAQ (reference sequence). The CDR3 contains 14 residues. The CDR3 reads CASSPGTTSDTQYF. The CDR3 coding sequence is TGTGCTAGCAGCCCCGGGACTACATCAGATACGCAGTATTTT.

In its sample, this clone was seen once. The rearrangement uses TRBV10-1 and TRBJ2-7, with D possibly being TRBD2 (6 bases). The CDR3 has 19 residues. The ends were cut back, 5 bases at V and 2 bases at J, with 28 bases in the middle. The V gene's germline CDR1 is WNHNN and CDR2 SYGVQD (reference sequence). The CDR3 loop is CASSPPGKRDFQTAYEQYF. The CDR3 bases are TGCGCCAGCAGTCCGCCGGGTAAAAGGGACTTCCAAACCGCCTACGAGCAGTACTTC.

This sequence joins TRBV7-3 and TRBJ2-1; TRBD2 matches 7 bases. V dropped 6 bases and J dropped 4; count of bases not matched to a gene: 3. The CDR3 is 13 residues long. Germline V gene sequence: CDR1 SGHTA, CDR2 FQGTGA. CDR3 DNA: TGTGCCAGCAGTTCTAGCGGTTACAATGAGCAGTTCTTC. Translation: CASSSSGYNEQFF.

The chain has TRBV5-6 and TRBJ2-2, with 10 bases aligning to TRBD1. The CDR3 extends over 15 amino acids. The germline V gene has CDR1 SGHDT and CDR2 YYEEEE. J was trimmed by 3 bases and V by 4 bases; bases with no gene match: 3. The CDR3 nucleotides are TGTGCCAGCAGCGATGGGACAGGGGACACCGGGGAGCTGTTTTTT. Amino acids: CASSDGTGDTGELFF.

This clone was counted once. V and J are TRBV7-9 and TRBJ2-2; the D is unclear. CDR1 and CDR2 from the germline V gene are SEHNR and FQNEAQ (reference sequence). The CDR3 covers 14 residues. Trimming took 5 bases from V and 4 from J, leaving 11 bases between them. The CDR3 DNA sequence: TGTGCCAGCAGCCCAAGAGGTGGCACCGGGGAGCTGTTTTTT. It specifies CASSPRGGTGELFF.

The chain couples TRBV4-1 to TRBJ2-5, with a possible D match to TRBD1 (5 bases). Per germline, CDR1 MGHRA and CDR2 YSYEKL. V was trimmed by 0 bases and J by 1 base, leaving 12 bases between them. The CDR3 covers 16 residues. The CDR3 sequence is CASSQDRVDSQETQYF. The CDR3 DNA follows: TGCGCCAGCAGCCAAGATAGAGTCGACAGCCAAGAGACCCAGTACTTC.

The J gene is TRBJ2-5, the V gene TRBV21-1; the DNA was not compared with TRBD2, the D call given in the table. TRBV21-1 is a pseudogene segment. The CDR3 contains 13 residues. CDR3 coding DNA: TGTGCCAGCAGCATCGGGGGGAAACAGACCCAGTACTTC. This sequence encodes CASSIGGKQTQYF.

The V and J genes are TRBV18 and TRBJ2-2, with D hard to call. Germline V gene sequence: CDR1 KGHSH, CDR2 LQKENI. The CDR3 totals 15 residues. Trimming took 3 bases from V and 0 from J, leaving 8 bases between them. CDR3 DNA sequence: TGTGCCAGCTCACCGTTTTCCTCGAACACCGGGGAGCTGTTTTTT. Translation: CASSPFSSNTGELFF.

This clone was detected once. The genes are TRBV30 and TRBJ1-1, with D unresolved. Trimming pared 4 bases from V and 1 base from J, leaving 10 bases between. The CDR3 has 13 amino acids. Germline-derived CDR1 and CDR2 are GTSNPN and SVGIG (reference sequence). This chain's CDR3 is CAWIPWANTEAFF. The CDR3 bases are TGTGCCTGGATCCCCTGGGCGAACACTGAAGCTTTCTTT.

V is TRBV7-8 and J is TRBJ2-1, with 7 bases that match TRBD2. The junction had 7 bases not matched to a gene; V was cut back by 1 base and J by 4 bases. Germline CDR1 and CDR2: SGHVS and FQNEAQ. The CDR3 sequence is 16 residues long. DNA for the CDR3: TGTGCCAGCAGCTTAGAGGGAACTAGCGTTTACAATGAGCAGTTCTTC. It codes for CASSLEGTSVYNEQFF. Together with reference TRBV7-8 and TRBJ2-1, the CDR3 gives the full variable domain: GAGVSQSPRYKVAKRGQDVALRCDPISGHVSLFWYQQALGQGPEFLTYFQNEAQLDKSGLPSDRFFAERPEGSVSTLKIQRTQQEDSAVYLCASSLEGTSVYNEQFFGPGTRLTVL.

The rearrangement links TRBV2 to TRBJ1-2; tentatively, D is TRBD1 (5 bases). There are 13 residues in the CDR3. Germline V gene data show CDR1 as SNHLY and CDR2 as FYNNEI. Deletions cut 7 bases from V and 7 bases from J, with 16 bases between. The CDR3 loop is CASTRGVEGGYTF. In nucleotides, the CDR3 is TGTGCCAGCACTCGGGGGGTGGAGGGTGGCTACACCTTC. The whole variable domain, remainder taken from reference TRBV2 and TRBJ1-2, is EPEVTQTPSHQVTQMGQEVILRCVPISNHLYFYWYRQILGQKVEFLVSFYNNEISEKSEIFDDQFSVERPDGSNFTLKIRSTKLEDSAMYFCASTRGVEGGYTFGSGTRLTVV.

The chain uses TRBV4-1 and TRBJ2-7; 8 bases map to TRBD1. Germline CDR1 is MGHRA and CDR2 is YSYEKL. This CDR3 is built from 15 residues. Unmatched junction bases numbered 11, after V lost 4 bases and J lost 6 bases. The CDR3 loop is CASSRSDRDSLEQYF. The CDR3 region has the DNA TGCGCCAGCAGCCGGTCGGACAGGGATAGTCTCGAGCAGTACTTC.

The V gene is TRBV9, the J gene TRBJ2-1; 10 nucleotides match TRBD2. CDR3 size: 16 residues. V lost 3 bases and J lost 6; bases outside the gene matches: 9. Germline lookup yields CDR1 SGDLS and CDR2 YYNGEE. CDR3 DNA: TGTGCCAGCAGCGCCGAGCTAGCGGGAGAAATCAATGAGCAGTTCTTC. Amino acid sequence: CASSAELAGEINEQFF.

This chain connects TRBV9 to TRBJ2-5; 9 positions match TRBD2. The V gene's germline CDR1 is SGDLS and CDR2 YYNGEE. The junction had 13 bases not matched to a gene; V was cut back by 5 bases and J by 5 bases. The CDR3 has 16 residues. The CDR3 DNA follows: TGTGCCAGCAGTCCCTATAGCGGGAGATATGGGGAGACCCAGTACTTC. This gives the protein CASSPYSGRYGETQYF.

The chain combines TRBV4-3 with TRBJ1-1; possible D gene TRBD1, 5 bases. CDR3 length equals 15 residues. Looked up from germline, CDR1 is LGHNA and CDR2 is YSLEER. The V and J ends lost 2 bases and 1 base respectively, with 11 bases between them. The CDR3 sequence: CASSQFRAANTEAFF. CDR3 nucleotides: TGCGCCAGCAGCCAATTCAGGGCGGCGAACACTGAAGCTTTCTTT.

The chain couples TRBV5-1 to TRBJ2-7; D may be TRBD2 (6 bases). The CDR3 totals 13 residues. V lost 3 bases to trimming and J lost 6 bases, with 13 bases between them. Germline-derived CDR1 and CDR2 are SGHRS and YFSETQ. CDR3 sequence reads: CASSSPGGLEQYF. The CDR3 DNA sequence: TGCGCCAGCAGCTCCCCCGGGGGTCTCGAGCAGTACTTC.

This clone appeared a single time. The V gene is TRBV27, the J gene TRBJ1-5; TRBD1 might be the D (5 bases). Germline loops: CDR1 MNHEY, CDR2 SMNVEV (reference sequence). This CDR3 is built from 15 residues. Trimming removed 1 base from V and 6 bases from J, with 13 bases in between. CDR3 DNA sequence: TGTGCCAGCAGTTTATTCGGCCCAGGGTTTCAGCCCCAGCATTTT. Residues: CASSLFGPGFQPQHF.